The 11 T cell receptor beta chains listed next were all sequenced from one sample in a study of blood T cell repertoires in COVID-19. Using immunoSEQ multiplex PCR, the repertoire was profiled, and TCRdb retains in-frame clones only, with some absent. The sample has 150,000 to 200,000 clones, 65% to 85% seen once. Sequences were obtained from PBMCs or T cells enriched from blood (not recorded which). The source of these receptors is a man aged 40-49 years who had recovered from COVID-19.

DNA for the CDR3: TGTGCCAGCAGCTTTGAAGTCGGGGAGCAGTTCTTC. Its protein is CASSFEVGEQFF. V gene TRBV7-3 combines with J gene TRBJ2-1; D uncertain. Germline V gene lookup returns CDR1 SGHTA and CDR2 FQGTGA. This CDR3 is 12 amino acids long. V lost 3 bases and J 10 bases, leaving 10 bases between the germline ends.

This clone was recorded once. The V and J genes are TRBV5-1 and TRBJ1-1; TRBD1 matches 7 bases. After removal of 4 bases from V and 1 base from J, the junction contained 16 bases not matched to a gene. Germline CDR1 reads SGHRS; CDR2 reads YFSETQ. The CDR3 has 18 amino acids. This chain's CDR3 is CASSPPGTAQGGNTEAFF. In nucleotides, the CDR3 is TGCGCCAGCAGCCCCCCCGGGACAGCCCAAGGGGGGAACACTGAAGCTTTCTTT.

V and J are TRBV19 and TRBJ1-1; the D is unclear. The germline CDR1 and CDR2 sequences are LNHDA and SQIVND (reference sequence). Deletions cut 6 bases from V and 0 bases from J, with 5 bases between. The CDR3 is 12 amino acids. CDR3 sequence reads: CASRYMNTEAFF. The CDR3 DNA reads TGTGCCAGTAGGTACATGAACACTGAAGCTTTCTTT.

The chain couples TRBV30 to TRBJ2-1; possibly TRBD2 for D (7 bases). CDR1 GTSNPN and CDR2 SVGIG come from the germline V gene (reference sequence). Deletions cut 0 bases from V and 3 bases from J, with 12 bases between. The CDR3 has 15 amino acids. In DNA, the CDR3 is TGTGCCTGGAGTGTGCGGGGGCAGATCTACAATGAGCAGTTCTTC. This encodes CAWSVRGQIYNEQFF.

This sequence joins TRBV3-1 (or the pseudogene TRBV3-2) and TRBJ1-4; D gene unclear. Trimming took 4 bases from V and 0 from J, leaving 18 bases between them. CDR3 size: 18 residues. Germline CDR1 reads LGHDT; CDR2 reads YNNKEL (reference sequence). The CDR3: CASSLRPSTPATNEKLFF. The CDR3 DNA sequence: TGTGCCAGCAGCCTTCGACCCTCGACTCCAGCAACTAATGAAAAACTGTTTTTT.

This clone has just one count. This chain joins TRBV10-3 and TRBJ1-2; the match to TRBD1 covers 7 bases. The length of the CDR3 is 13 residues. The junction had 12 bases not matched to a gene; V was cut back by 11 bases and J by 6 bases. Germline V lookup: CDR1 ENHRY, CDR2 SYGVKD. The CDR3 sequence: CAVRDGTEHGYTF. In nucleotides, the CDR3 is TGTGCCGTCCGGGATGGGACAGAACATGGCTACACCTTC.

This rearrangement joins TRBV9 to TRBJ1-1, with D maybe TRBD1 (5 bases). The CDR3 has 13 amino acids. The ends were cut back, 2 bases at V and 10 bases at J, with 15 bases in the middle. Germline lookup yields CDR1 SGDLS and CDR2 YYNGEE. CDR3 region: CASSVYSDGGAFF. The CDR3 DNA reads TGTGCCAGCAGCGTCTATTCGGACGGGGGAGCTTTCTTT.

The chain employs TRBV9 and TRBJ2-3; tentatively, D is TRBD1 (5 bases). Deletions cut 2 bases from V and 4 bases from J, with 17 bases between. The CDR3 is 16 residues long. Germline V gives CDR1 SGDLS, CDR2 YYNGEE. This CDR3 reads CASSVQGSVRADTQYF. The CDR3 region has the DNA TGTGCCAGCAGCGTTCAGGGTTCGGTCCGGGCAGATACGCAGTATTTT.

This clone was detected a few times. V usage is TRBV27 and J usage is TRBJ1-2; no reliable D call. Germline V lookup: CDR1 MNHEY, CDR2 SMNVEV (reference sequence). The CDR3 covers 13 residues. Trimming shortened V by 5 bases and J by 0 bases, and 7 bases separated the two germline ends. CDR3 loop: CASSRASNYGYTF. The DNA for the CDR3 is TGTGCCAGCAGTAGAGCTTCTAACTATGGCTACACCTTC.

The chain joins TRBV27 to TRBJ2-1, with 9 bases that match TRBD1. Germline V gene sequence: CDR1 MNHEY, CDR2 SMNVEV (reference sequence). J was trimmed by 4 bases and V by 5 bases; bases with no gene match: 6. The CDR3 covers 15 residues. The CDR3 spells CASSVDRGGYNEQFF. CDR3 sequence (DNA): TGTGCCAGCAGTGTAGACAGGGGGGGTTACAATGAGCAGTTCTTC.

The V call is TRBV5-1, the J call TRBJ2-4, with D perhaps matching TRBD2 (6 bases). The CDR3 consists of 14 residues. The V end was cut by 5 bases, the J end by 8 bases, with 17 bases between. Germline V gene sequence: CDR1 SGHRS, CDR2 YFSETQ. CDR3 nucleotides: TGCGCCAGCAGATTGTCGGCGGGGAGCGACATTCAGTACTTC. Its protein is CASRLSAGSDIQYF.